This entry is about one T cell receptor (beta chain). The source of the sample is a study of blood T cells in healthy people across ages. Healthy Russian Caucasian donors spanned ages roughly 6 to 100 years. Drawn from each donor were ten milliliters of peripheral blood. V was trimmed by 5 bases and J by 7 bases, leaving 14 bases between them. The CDR3 totals 13 residues. Germline CDR1 reads MNHEY; CDR2 reads SVGAGI. The use of a sample-barcoded 5' primer and a J-beta primer mix characterized a second PCR of about 7 to 12 cycles. Each cDNA molecule was tagged by a template-switch adaptor that had 12 random nucleotides. TCRdb reprocessed the 5' RACE reads with MiXCR, giving one entry per CDR3 protein. Of about 970,000 distinct CDR3 sequences detected, just over 50% appear once; the ten largest clones hold roughly a fifth.

The chain recombines TRBV6-5 with TRBJ1-2, with D hard to call. This clonotype was obtained from a woman aged 55-70 years in good health. Sequencing was carried out using blood. The CDR3 DNA reads TGTGCCAGCAGTCACCCAGACACCGGTGGCTACACCTTC. Its translation: CASSHPDTGGYTF.